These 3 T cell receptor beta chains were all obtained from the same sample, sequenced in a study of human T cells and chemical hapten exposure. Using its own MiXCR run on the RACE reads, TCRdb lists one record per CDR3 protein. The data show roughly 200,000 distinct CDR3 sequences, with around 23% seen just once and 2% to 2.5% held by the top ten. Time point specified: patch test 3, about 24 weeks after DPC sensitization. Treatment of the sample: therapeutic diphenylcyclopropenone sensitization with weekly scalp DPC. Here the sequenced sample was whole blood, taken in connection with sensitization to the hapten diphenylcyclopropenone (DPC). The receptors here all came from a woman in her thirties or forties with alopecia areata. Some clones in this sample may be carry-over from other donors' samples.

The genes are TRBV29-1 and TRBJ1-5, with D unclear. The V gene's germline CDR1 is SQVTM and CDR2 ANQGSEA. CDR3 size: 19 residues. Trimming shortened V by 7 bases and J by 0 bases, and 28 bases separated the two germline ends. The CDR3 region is CSATLGTVLGPYSNQPQHF. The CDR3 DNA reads TGCAGCGCAACCCTAGGAACAGTCCTAGGGCCTTATAGCAATCAGCCCCAGCATTTT. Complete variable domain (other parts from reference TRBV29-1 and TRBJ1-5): SAVISQKPSRDICQRGTSLTIQCQVDSQVTMMFWYRQQPGQSLTLIATANQGSEATYESGFVIDKFPISRPNLTFSTLTVSNMSPEDSSIYLCSATLGTVLGPYSNQPQHFGDGTRLSIL.

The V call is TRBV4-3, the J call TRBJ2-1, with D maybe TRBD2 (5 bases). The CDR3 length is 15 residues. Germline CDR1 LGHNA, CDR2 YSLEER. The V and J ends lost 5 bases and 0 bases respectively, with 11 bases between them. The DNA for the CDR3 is TGCGCCAGCAGCGAGGGCCTGAGCTCCTACAATGAGCAGTTCTTC. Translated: CASSEGLSSYNEQFF.

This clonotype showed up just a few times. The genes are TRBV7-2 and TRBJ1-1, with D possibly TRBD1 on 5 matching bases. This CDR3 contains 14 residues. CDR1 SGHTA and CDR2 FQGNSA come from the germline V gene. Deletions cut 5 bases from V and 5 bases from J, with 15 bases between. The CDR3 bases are TGTGCCAGCAGCGTCGGGACCCCTGGGACTGAAGCTTTCTTT. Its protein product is CASSVGTPGTEAFF.